Each of the 18 T cell receptor beta chains below was sequenced from the same sample in a study of T cell responses to AZD1222 COVID-19 vaccine. Data came from immunoSEQ multiplex PCR; TCRdb stores just in-frame clones and leaves some out. The sample has 200,000 to 250,000 clones, about 92% seen once. The specimen was peripheral blood, collected on day 0 of MenACWY control vaccination. All receptors come from an adult in good health.

V and J are TRBV6-5 and TRBJ1-6; perhaps TRBD1 as D (5 bases). CDR3 size: 14 residues. Germline CDR1 MNHEY, CDR2 SVGAGI. V lost 2 bases and J lost 9, with 11 bases in between. CDR3 residues: CASSYGVGPSPLHF. CDR3 DNA sequence: TGTGCCAGCAGTTACGGTGTGGGGCCTTCACCCCTCCACTTT.

DNA of the CDR3: TGTGCCAGCAGCTTAGGCTCTGGAAACACCATATATTTT. This translates into CASSLGSGNTIYF. The chain has TRBV7-6 and TRBJ1-3, with D uncertain. V shed 1 base and J shed 0 bases, with 1 base lying between them. The CDR3 sequence is 13 residues long. In germline, CDR1 is SGHVS, CDR2 FNYEAQ.

The chain carries TRBV18 and TRBJ1-5; no firm D call. Germline assignment: CDR1 KGHSH and CDR2 LQKENI. V lost 3 bases and J lost 2, with 11 bases in between. The CDR3 is 15 amino acids. CDR3 sequence: CASSPRGRGNQPQHF. CDR3 nucleotides: TGTGCCAGCTCACCCCGGGGTAGGGGCAATCAGCCCCAGCATTTT.

This clone was counted a few times. CDR3 residues: CASSGDRVGEAFF. The CDR3 coding sequence is TGTGCCAGCAGCGGTGACAGGGTCGGTGAAGCTTTCTTT. The chain uses TRBV7-9 and TRBJ1-1, with TRBD1 matching over 7 bases. Germline V CDR1 and CDR2: SEHNR, FQNEAQ (reference sequence). This CDR3 region has 13 residues. With 5 bases clipped from V and 7 bases from J, the junction kept 7 bases outside the gene matches.

The gene calls are TRBV7-9 and TRBJ2-3; 8 nucleotides match TRBD2. With V trimmed by 5 bases and J by 0 bases, 4 bases remained unmatched. Germline assignment: CDR1 SEHNR and CDR2 FQNEAQ (reference sequence). This CDR3 contains 15 residues. The CDR3 DNA sequence: TGTGCCAGCAGCCCACTAGCGGTTAGCACAGATACGCAGTATTTT. Translated: CASSPLAVSTDTQYF.

The V and J genes are TRBV12-3 or TRBV12-4 and TRBJ2-7; D gene uncertain. V was pared by 9 bases and J by 0 bases, with 12 bases between. The CDR3 contains 13 residues. CDR3 nucleotides: TGTGCCAGTGCCGCAGGTAGCTCCTACGAGCAGTACTTC. Its translation is CASAAGSSYEQYF.

The J gene is TRBJ1-4, the V gene TRBV28; D gene uncertain. V gave up 8 bases and J gave up 5 bases, with 15 bases separating them. Germline V gene data show CDR1 as MDHEN and CDR2 as SYDVKM. This CDR3 is 14 amino acids long. CDR3 loop: CASLTPGRNEKLFF. The DNA of the CDR3 is TGTGCCAGCTTAACCCCGGGTCGAAATGAAAAACTGTTTTTT.

The rearrangement links TRBV9 to TRBJ1-2; TRBD1 agrees at 8 bases. CDR3 length equals 16 residues. CDR1 and CDR2 (germline): SGDLS, YYNGEE. Germline trimming cut 2 bases from V and 4 bases from J; bases unmatched to any gene: 10. Written as DNA, the CDR3 is TGTGCCAGCAGCGTCGGAGGGACAGGCGCTTCCTATGGCTACACCTTC. This gives the protein CASSVGGTGASYGYTF. Full variable domain (remainder filled in from reference TRBV9 and TRBJ1-2): DSGVTQTPKHLITATGQRVTLRCSPRSGDLSVYWYQQSLDQGLQFLIQYYNGEERAKGNILERFSAQQFPDLHSELNLSSLELGDSALYFCASSVGGTGASYGYTFGSGTRLTVV.

The chain uses TRBV3-1 (or the pseudogene TRBV3-2) and TRBJ1-2; TRBD1 is a possible D gene (6 bases). The CDR3 sequence is 15 residues long. Germline V gene data show CDR1 as LGHDT and CDR2 as YNNKEL (reference sequence). V was cut by 0 bases and J by 8 bases, with 16 bases left in between. The chain's CDR3 is CASSQDPRQVAGYTF. In DNA, the CDR3 is TGTGCCAGCAGCCAAGATCCTAGACAGGTGGCGGGCTACACCTTC.

This clone was found once. The chain recombines TRBV5-6 with TRBJ1-2; the match to TRBD1 covers 8 bases. With 0 bases clipped from V and 4 bases from J, the junction kept 2 bases outside the gene matches. There are 14 residues in the CDR3. Germline lookup yields CDR1 SGHDT and CDR2 YYEEEE. The CDR3 here is CASSLADRAYGYTF. The CDR3 nucleotides read TGTGCCAGCAGCTTGGCGGACAGGGCCTATGGCTACACCTTC.

V is TRBV4-1 and J is TRBJ2-6, with D tentatively TRBD1 or TRBD2 (5 bases each). This CDR3 spans 20 amino acids. The germline CDR1 and CDR2 sequences are MGHRA and YSYEKL. Deletions cut 0 bases from V and 3 bases from J, with 21 bases between. As DNA, the CDR3 is TGCGCCAGCAGCCAAGAAAATTTGAGGGGAGTCGAGTATGGGGCCAACGTCCTGACTTTC. It translates to CASSQENLRGVEYGANVLTF.

For this clone: This CDR3 is also generated by other DNA sequences in the sample. The rearrangement links TRBV3-1 (or the pseudogene TRBV3-2) to TRBJ2-7; TRBD1 aligns across 9 bases. Germline V gene lookup returns CDR1 LGHDT and CDR2 YNNKEL (reference sequence). The CDR3 loop spans 12 amino acids. Germline trimming cut 4 bases from V and 6 bases from J; bases unmatched to any gene: 1. The CDR3 DNA is TGTGCCAGCAGCCCACAGGGGGCCGAGCAGTACTTC. This translates into CASSPQGAEQYF.

J is TRBJ1-2 and V is TRBV14; possibly TRBD1 for D (5 bases). The germline V gene encodes CDR1 SGHDN and CDR2 FVKESK. Trimming removed 0 bases at V and 2 bases at J, with 10 bases between. This CDR3 comprises 15 residues. DNA of the CDR3: TGTGCCAGCAGCCAAGATATGGGACGCAACTATGGCTACACCTTC. Protein sequence: CASSQDMGRNYGYTF.

V is TRBV7-9 and J is TRBJ2-5; D gene unclear. Germline-derived CDR1 and CDR2 are SEHNR and FQNEAQ (reference sequence). Trimming took off 5 bases at V and 1 base at J, with 8 bases between the two ends. This CDR3 is 13 amino acids long. CDR3 sequence reads: CASSQYTQETQYF. The CDR3 DNA sequence: TGTGCCAGCAGCCAGTACACCCAAGAGACCCAGTACTTC.

The V gene is TRBV19, the J gene TRBJ1-2; TRBD1 matches at 11 bases. Per germline, CDR1 LNHDA and CDR2 SQIVND (reference sequence). This CDR3 is built from 15 residues. Trimming at V came to 3 bases and at J to 6 bases, leaving 6 bases not matched to a gene. CDR3 sequence: CASSMAGQGVDGYTF. The CDR3 bases are TGTGCCAGTAGTATGGCGGGACAGGGGGTCGATGGCTACACCTTC.

The chain is built from TRBV4-3 and TRBJ1-2; 8 bases align to TRBD1. Germline CDR1 LGHNA, CDR2 YSLEER. This CDR3 spans 15 amino acids. The V gene end was trimmed by 2 bases and the J gene end by 4 bases; junction bases not matched to a gene: 6. CDR3 residues: CASSQRTGSVYGYTF. The CDR3 region has the DNA TGCGCCAGCAGCCAAAGGACAGGGTCTGTCTATGGCTACACCTTC.

The chain carries TRBV6-5 and TRBJ1-2; TRBD1 aligns across 9 bases. With V trimmed by 6 bases and J by 2 bases, 1 base remained unmatched. Germline lookup yields CDR1 MNHEY and CDR2 SVGAGI. There are 13 residues in the CDR3. CDR3 nucleotide sequence: TGTGCCAGCAGGACAGGGGGAAACTATGGCTACACCTTC. Translation gives CASRTGGNYGYTF.

The chain is built from TRBV30 and TRBJ1-1, with D hard to call. Trimming stripped 2 bases from V and 1 base from J, with 14 bases between. Looked up from germline, CDR1 is GTSNPN and CDR2 is SVGIG (reference sequence). The CDR3 contains 15 residues. In nucleotides, the CDR3 is TGTGCCTGGAGTAAGGACGCGGCAGGGAACACTGAAGCTTTCTTT. Translated, it gives CAWSKDAAGNTEAFF. The full variable domain, with the rest looked up from reference TRBV30 and TRBJ1-1, is SQTIHQWPATLVQPVGSPLSLECTVEGTSNPNLYWYRQAAGRGLQLLFYSVGIGQISSEVPQNLSASRPQDRQFILSSKKLLLSDSGFYLCAWSKDAAGNTEAFFGQGTRLTVV.